The 16 T cell receptor beta chains below all came from one sample that was sequenced in a study of tumor-infiltrating lymphocytes in localized non-small cell lung cancer. Libraries were prepared by immunoSEQ multiplex PCR; TCRdb keeps only in-frame clonotypes and omits some of them. The sample lists over 10,000 clones, around 71% seen once, with 9.5% to 12% in the top ten. Material: uninvolved lung tissue not adjacent to the tumor. These receptor sequences come from a human donor with non-small cell lung cancer.

The chain's CDR3 is CASAPTGGSNYGYTF. For the CDR3, the DNA is TGTGCCAGCGCTCCGACAGGGGGAAGCAACTATGGCTACACCTTC. The chain is built from TRBV9 and TRBJ1-2; 9 bases align to TRBD1. The CDR3 contains 15 residues. Germline assignment: CDR1 SGDLS and CDR2 YYNGEE. The V gene end was trimmed by 7 bases and the J gene end by 2 bases; junction bases not matched to a gene: 9.

The CDR3 region is CAGTVAKEEKLFF. Written as DNA, the CDR3 is TGTGCCGGAACCGTCGCTAAGGAGGAAAAACTGTTTTTT. This chain joins TRBV2 and TRBJ1-4; D unclear. This CDR3 has 13 amino acids. The V gene lost 11 bases and the J gene lost 8 bases, with 18 bases spanning the gap. Germline V lookup: CDR1 SNHLY, CDR2 FYNNEI.

This chain joins TRBV5-1 and TRBJ2-5, with 8 bases identical to TRBD1. This CDR3 has 15 residues. Germline V gene sequence: CDR1 SGHRS, CDR2 YFSETQ. Trimming took 0 bases from V and 4 from J; bases not matched to a gene: 5. The CDR3 loop is CASSLEGDRGETQYF. As DNA, the CDR3 is TGCGCCAGCAGCTTGGAAGGAGACAGGGGAGAGACCCAGTACTTC.

The V call is TRBV7-9, the J call TRBJ1-1, with D tentatively TRBD1 (5 bases). Between the trimmed V and J ends, which lost 2 bases and 4 bases, there was a span of 17 bases. The germline CDR1 and CDR2 sequences are SEHNR and FQNEAQ (reference sequence). The CDR3 has 16 residues. This CDR3 is CASSLPWGWTGTEAFF. DNA for the CDR3: TGTGCCAGCAGCTTACCTTGGGGGTGGACTGGCACTGAAGCTTTCTTT. The full variable domain, rest sourced from reference TRBV7-9 and TRBJ1-1, is DTGVSQNPRHKITKRGQNVTFRCDPISEHNRLYWYRQTLGQGPEFLTYFQNEAQLEKSRLLSDRFSAERPKGSFSTLEIQRTEQGDSAMYLCASSLPWGWTGTEAFFGQGTRLTVV.

The genes are TRBV27 and TRBJ2-7, with a possible D match to TRBD1 (5 bases). V lost 4 bases to trimming and J lost 0 bases, with 16 bases between them. CDR3 length equals 16 residues. The germline CDR1 and CDR2 sequences are MNHEY and SMNVEV (reference sequence). CDR3 sequence (DNA): TGTGCCAGCAGTTCAAAAATGACAGCATTCTCCTACGAGCAGTACTTC. Protein product: CASSSKMTAFSYEQYF.

The gene calls are TRBV25-1 and TRBJ1-1; D is uncertain. Germline-derived CDR1 and CDR2 are MGHDK and SYGVNS. V was pared by 0 bases and J by 1 base, with 12 bases between. The CDR3 has 16 residues. CDR3 sequence (DNA): TGTGCCAGCAGTGAATACGGTCCGGGAAAGAACACTGAAGCTTTCTTT. The encoded protein is CASSEYGPGKNTEAFF.

This clone was found once. This chain uses TRBV29-1 with TRBJ2-5; D tentatively reads TRBD1 or TRBD2 (5 bases each). Trimming pared 4 bases from V and 1 base from J, leaving 19 bases between. Per germline, CDR1 SQVTM and CDR2 ANQGSEA. This CDR3 has 16 amino acids. CDR3 residues: CSVAYLGVSLQETQYF. Here the CDR3 DNA reads TGCAGCGTTGCTTATCTGGGGGTTTCACTCCAAGAGACCCAGTACTTC. The whole variable domain, remainder taken from reference TRBV29-1 and TRBJ2-5, is SAVISQKPSRDICQRGTSLTIQCQVDSQVTMMFWYRQQPGQSLTLIATANQGSEATYESGFVIDKFPISRPNLTFSTLTVSNMSPEDSSIYLCSVAYLGVSLQETQYFGPGTRLLVL.

This clone has more than one count but fewer than ten. The chain is built from TRBV7-9 and TRBJ1-1; TRBD1 aligns across 7 bases. Looked up from germline, CDR1 is SEHNR and CDR2 is FQNEAQ (reference sequence). The CDR3 loop spans 14 amino acids. V lost 6 bases, J lost 3 bases, and 7 bases stayed unmatched. CDR3 region: CASRVQGGHTEAFF. CDR3 DNA sequence: TGTGCCAGCAGGGTACAAGGGGGCCACACTGAAGCTTTCTTT. Looking up the rest from reference TRBV7-9 and TRBJ1-1 gives the full variable domain: DTGVSQNPRHKITKRGQNVTFRCDPISEHNRLYWYRQTLGQGPEFLTYFQNEAQLEKSRLLSDRFSAERPKGSFSTLEIQRTEQGDSAMYLCASRVQGGHTEAFFGQGTRLTVV.

The rearrangement uses TRBV9 and TRBJ2-5, with 11 bases matching TRBD1. V lost 4 bases, J lost 3 bases, and 8 bases stayed unmatched. This CDR3 has 16 amino acids. Per the germline V gene, CDR1 is SGDLS and CDR2 is YYNGEE. CDR3 region: CASSPRGGQGEETQYF. The CDR3 DNA follows: TGTGCCAGCAGCCCAAGAGGGGGACAGGGGGAAGAGACCCAGTACTTC.

The chain is built from TRBV7-6 and TRBJ1-2; the match to TRBD1 covers 7 bases. The CDR3 is made up of 15 amino acids. V lost 2 bases, J lost 4 bases, and 7 bases stayed unmatched. CDR1 is SGHVS, CDR2 FNYEAQ, per germline. The CDR3 DNA reads TGTGCCAGCAGCTTACAGACAGGGAGCTTCTATGGCTACACCTTC. Its protein is CASSLQTGSFYGYTF.

This clone was found a few times. The chain couples TRBV7-9 to TRBJ2-2, with D unclear. The V end was cut by 6 bases, the J end by 6 bases, with 11 bases between. Germline V lookup: CDR1 SEHNR, CDR2 FQNEAQ (reference sequence). The CDR3 is made up of 13 amino acids. The CDR3 reads CASRPPYPGELFF. DNA for the CDR3: TGTGCCAGCAGACCACCTTACCCCGGGGAGCTGTTTTTT.

The rearrangement links TRBV30 to TRBJ1-1; 7 bases are a match to TRBD1. Germline V gene lookup returns CDR1 GTSNPN and CDR2 SVGIG (reference sequence). V trimming: 0 bases; J trimming: 8 bases; junction bases outside the gene matches: 12. The CDR3 spans 15 residues. As DNA, the CDR3 is TGTGCCTGGAGTGTACGGAACAGAGGGACAGCAGAAGCTTTCTTT. It translates to CAWSVRNRGTAEAFF.

This chain uses TRBV5-1 with TRBJ2-2, with TRBD2 as a possible D gene (6 bases). The V and J ends lost 2 bases and 0 bases respectively, with 14 bases between them. Germline V gene lookup returns CDR1 SGHRS and CDR2 YFSETQ. This CDR3 region has 17 residues. CDR3 protein: CASSFGGSGSNTGELFF. The CDR3 DNA reads as TGCGCCAGCAGCTTTGGGGGGTCGGGCTCGAACACCGGGGAGCTGTTTTTT.

The chain links TRBV5-1 to TRBJ1-2; possibly TRBD1 for D (5 bases). CDR1 SGHRS and CDR2 YFSETQ come from the germline V gene. CDR3 length equals 14 residues. Between the trimmed V and J ends, which lost 1 base and 6 bases, there was a span of 13 bases. DNA for the CDR3: TGCGCCAGCAGCTTGAGTCAGGGCACCAATGGCTACACCTTC. This encodes CASSLSQGTNGYTF.

This clone was counted a few times. V and J are TRBV25-1 and TRBJ1-4; TRBD1 matches at 8 bases. Unmatched junction bases numbered 4, after V lost 2 bases and J lost 8 bases. Per the germline V gene, CDR1 is MGHDK and CDR2 is SYGVNS. The CDR3 is 14 amino acids. Written as DNA, the CDR3 is TGTGCCAGCAGTGAACCTACAGGGGGAGAAAAACTGTTTTTT. It specifies CASSEPTGGEKLFF.

The CDR3 nucleotides read TGTGCCAGCAGCTTGGGTTCTAACTATGGCTACACCTTC. Amino acid sequence: CASSLGSNYGYTF. V is TRBV5-4 and J is TRBJ1-2; no reliable D call. The CDR3 contains 13 residues. Germline V gene data show CDR1 as SGHNT and CDR2 as YYREEE (reference sequence). V lost 0 bases to trimming and J lost 0 bases, with 3 bases between them.